A single sample gave rise to the 17 T cell receptor beta chains below, sequenced in a study of control samples from healthy donors and cancer patients (dated by TCRdb to the early 2020s). The library came from the immunoSEQ multiplex PCR assay. TCRdb's version of the immuneACCESS table is confined to in-frame rearrangements and falls short of the full clone set. An unresolved V gene accounts for under half of the shortfall where checked; the remainder is of unknown origin. This sample lists 200,000 to 250,000 clones; 90% to 95% were detected once. 1.5% of the sample is taken by the ten largest. Sequenced material: blood. Source of these receptors: a man aged 50 or older in good health.

The chain uses TRBV7-2 and TRBJ2-3, with 7 bases lining up with TRBD2. The CDR3 has 15 amino acids. J gave up 0 bases and V 8 bases, and 8 bases lay outside the gene matches. Germline CDR1 and CDR2: SGHTA and FQGNSA. CDR3 DNA sequence: TGTGCCAGCGGTCGTTGGGGGGGGAGCACAGATACGCAGTATTTT. Translating it yields CASGRWGGSTDTQYF.

J is TRBJ1-2 and V is TRBV5-6, with D possibly being TRBD1 (5 bases). The CDR3 has 13 residues. Germline assignment: CDR1 SGHDT and CDR2 YYEEEE. Trimming pared 3 bases from V and 3 bases from J, leaving 9 bases between. CDR3 region: CASSSGPDYGYTF. DNA for the CDR3: TGTGCCAGCAGCTCGGGACCCGACTATGGCTACACCTTC.

This clone appeared once. The chain carries TRBV10-3 and TRBJ2-1; a weak D match, TRBD2 (5 bases). From germline, CDR1 is ENHRY and CDR2 SYGVKD. Trimming left V 0 bases short and J 9 bases short, with 15 bases between. CDR3 size: 15 residues. The CDR3 sequence: CAISESEGSSGEQFF. The CDR3 DNA sequence: TGTGCCATCAGTGAGTCGGAAGGCTCAAGCGGTGAGCAGTTCTTC.

The rearrangement links TRBV2 to TRBJ2-5; the match to TRBD2 covers 12 bases. V lost 7 bases to trimming and J lost 5 bases; unmatched junction nucleotides: 5. Per the germline V gene, CDR1 is SNHLY and CDR2 is FYNNEI. The CDR3 has 14 amino acids. This CDR3 is CASTGTSGLETQYF. CDR3 in DNA: TGTGCCAGCACTGGGACTAGCGGGTTGGAGACCCAGTACTTC.

The chain links TRBV6-6 to TRBJ2-7; tentatively, D is TRBD1 (6 bases). The V end was cut by 0 bases, the J end by 0 bases, with 9 bases between. In germline, CDR1 is MNHNY, CDR2 SVGAGI (reference sequence). There are 15 residues in the CDR3. DNA for the CDR3: TGTGCCAGCAGTTACTCTCAGGGGAGCTCCTACGAGCAGTACTTC. As protein: CASSYSQGSSYEQYF.

In this sample, this clone turned up a few times. The chain couples TRBV12-3 or TRBV12-4 to TRBJ2-7; D call uncertain. V was cut by 8 bases and J by 1 base, with 12 bases left in between. The CDR3 runs 13 residues. The CDR3 DNA follows: TGTGCCAGCGGGCTCGAGTATTCCTACGAGCAGTACTTC. The encoded protein is CASGLEYSYEQYF.

The chain employs TRBV28 and TRBJ1-6, with 7 positions matching TRBD1. This CDR3 region has 14 residues. J gave up 6 bases and V 6 bases, and 5 bases lay outside the gene matches. Germline V gene data show CDR1 as MDHEN and CDR2 as SYDVKM. For the CDR3, the DNA is TGTGCCAGCAGCCGGACAGGAACTAATTCACCCCTCCACTTT. Residues: CASSRTGTNSPLHF.

This clone is a singleton in its sample. The chain has TRBV6-1 and TRBJ2-1, with D tentatively TRBD2 (7 bases). V lost 3 bases, J lost 1 base, and 10 bases lay in between. CDR3 length: 15 amino acids. Germline assignment: CDR1 MNHNS and CDR2 SASEGT. The CDR3 region is CASSEGGQSYNEQFF. The DNA for the CDR3 is TGTGCCAGCAGTGAGGGGGGGCAATCCTACAATGAGCAGTTCTTC.

This chain uses TRBV29-1 with TRBJ2-5; D is perhaps TRBD1 or TRBD2 (5 bases each). The CDR3 sequence is 15 residues long. The V and J ends lost 4 bases and 1 base respectively, with 16 bases between them. Per germline, CDR1 SQVTM and CDR2 ANQGSEA. CDR3 in DNA: TGCAGCGTTGGTATGGTTCTGGGACCCCAAGAGACCCAGTACTTC. Amino acid sequence: CSVGMVLGPQETQYF. The full variable domain, with the rest looked up from reference TRBV29-1 and TRBJ2-5, is SAVISQKPSRDICQRGTSLTIQCQVDSQVTMMFWYRQQPGQSLTLIATANQGSEATYESGFVIDKFPISRPNLTFSTLTVSNMSPEDSSIYLCSVGMVLGPQETQYFGPGTRLLVL.

The rearrangement links TRBV5-1 to TRBJ1-6; 7 bases are shared with TRBD1. The V and J ends lost 0 bases and 9 bases, in that order; junction bases with no gene match: 6. Germline-derived CDR1 and CDR2 are SGHRS and YFSETQ. This CDR3 spans 15 amino acids. The CDR3 DNA reads TGCGCCAGCAGCTTGGAGGCAGGGGGGACTTCACCCCTCCACTTT. This codes for CASSLEAGGTSPLHF.

The V and J genes are TRBV9 and TRBJ1-3, with no clear D. This CDR3 contains 14 residues. With 0 bases removed from V and 3 bases from J, the gap between germline ends came to 7 bases. Germline-derived CDR1 and CDR2 are SGDLS and YYNGEE. CDR3 sequence reads: CASSVDGGGNTIYF. The CDR3 region has the DNA TGTGCCAGCAGCGTAGATGGAGGTGGAAACACCATATATTTT.

The rearrangement links TRBV2 to TRBJ2-1, with 13 nucleotides matching TRBD2. The length of the CDR3 is 16 residues. Germline CDR1 reads SNHLY; CDR2 reads FYNNEI. The CDR3 DNA is TGTGCTACCTTGGGACTAGCGGGGTGGCCCTACAATGAGCAGTTCTTC. Amino acids: CATLGLAGWPYNEQFF.

The rearrangement links TRBV7-2 to TRBJ1-4, with TRBD1 matching 9 bases. V trimming: 2 bases; J trimming: 12 bases; junction bases outside the gene matches: 10. The CDR3 is 15 residues long. Germline V CDR1 and CDR2: SGHTA, FQGNSA. The CDR3 DNA reads as TGTGCCAGCAGCTTATCATTTGGACAGGGGTACGAACTGTTTTTT. It encodes CASSLSFGQGYELFF.

This chain joins TRBV19 and TRBJ2-7; D unclear. Trimming cost V 4 bases and J 2 bases, with 18 bases left between them. From germline, CDR1 is LNHDA and CDR2 SQIVND (reference sequence). This CDR3 is 16 amino acids long. For the CDR3, the DNA is TGTGCCAGTAGTAACGGCGGCTCTTTTGGGGCCTACGAGCAGTACTTC. Residues: CASSNGGSFGAYEQYF.

The chain has TRBV30 and TRBJ2-5; no firm D call. Trimming shortened V by 2 bases and J by 5 bases, and 12 bases separated the two germline ends. Germline V gives CDR1 GTSNPN, CDR2 SVGIG (reference sequence). CDR3 length: 13 amino acids. Here the CDR3 reads CAWSMWGIETQYF. The CDR3 DNA reads as TGTGCCTGGAGTATGTGGGGAATCGAGACCCAGTACTTC.

This clone has just a few counts. CDR3 coding DNA: TGTGCCAGCAGGGGTCCAGGTGTCGTTGAGCAGTTCTTC. Its protein is CASRGPGVVEQFF. This sequence joins TRBV12-3 or TRBV12-4 and TRBJ2-1, with unresolved D. This CDR3 has 13 amino acids. Trimming pared 6 bases from V and 9 bases from J, leaving 15 bases between.

J is TRBJ1-3 and V is TRBV18; possible D gene TRBD1, 5 bases. Per germline, CDR1 KGHSH and CDR2 LQKENI. Trimming pared 1 base from V and 1 base from J, leaving 11 bases between. The CDR3 loop spans 16 amino acids. The CDR3 DNA reads as TGTGCCAGCTCACCACTCGCAGGGAGGTCTGGAAACACCATATATTTT. This gives the protein CASSPLAGRSGNTIYF.